This TCR beta chain was captured by sequencing in a study of early T cells in non-severe SARS-CoV-2 infection (dated by TCRdb to about 2021). Regarding the complete study: Because TCR sequencing relied on bulk RNA taken from unsorted whole blood, pairing of alpha and beta chains was not possible. Beyond this particular receptor, the publication reports: VDJdb matching was skewed toward anti-spike CD8 responses and likely underestimated virus-specific expansions, missing private and CD4 specificities.

This was a case-control study nested in a cohort of healthcare workers in London, UK, who had nasopharyngeal swab PCR tests and blood samples taken every week. Healthcare workers were recruited between 23 and 31 March 2020, during the week of the UK lockdown, and were followed weekly for up to about 15 weeks. Compared with germline, V lacks 4 bases and J lacks 5 bases; bases without a gene match: 13. Including the terminal cysteine and phenylalanine, the CDR3 comprises 17 residues. The kept DNA is CDR3 alone, 51 bases in frame from the first base. For CDR1 and CDR2, the germline V gene (reference sequence) lists SGHNT and YYREEE. This clonotype showed up many times. No antigen is known for it. No quality values exist for individual bases; no much larger clone is one base distant. Receptors were amplified or captured by 5' RACE. Sequencing instrument: NextSeq 500. To correct for sequencing error and PCR bias, the TCR library protocol tagged individual cDNA molecules with unique molecular identifiers. Both TCR alpha and beta chains were sequenced, and tight co-correlation was observed between alpha and beta sequence abundances in each sample. On the authors' methods: Decombinator V4 was used to annotate TCR sequences for V gene, J gene and CDR3. Expanded TCRs were defined as changing significantly between any two time points under a Poisson model with p below 0.0001. Abundances of TCRs were expressed as counts per million after normalisation to the total number of TCRs sequenced in each sample. TRAV1-2 paired with TRAJ12, TRAJ20 or TRAJ33 defined MAIT TCRs, while TRAV10 paired with TRAJ18 defined iNKT TCRs. A search of VDJdb, accessed on 1 November 2021, was run for TCRs annotated to CMV, EBV and SARS-CoV-2, with TCRs annotated for multiple antigens excluded. The raw public data were reprocessed by TCRdb itself: fastp quality trimming at Q25, MiXCR clonotype calling, in-frame beta chains only. Merged by CDR3 protein, the rows form single entries marked with the most common genes and DNA. The V and J calls and clone size are TCRdb's, not the authors'. The sample table shows 45,000 to 50,000 distinct CDR3 sequences, and roughly 5.3% are seen once. The ten most abundant clones make up about 5% of the sample.

The V gene is TRBV5-4 and the J gene is TRBJ2-1, with 9 middle bases fitting TRBD1. What was sequenced was whole blood. This receptor was taken from an adult who was a healthcare worker with PCR-confirmed SARS-CoV-2 infection or an uninfected control (not recorded which). The nucleotide sequence is TGTGCCAGCAGCCACTACAAAGGGACAGGGCTCGACAATGAGCAGTTCTTC. This codes for CASSHYKGTGLDNEQFF.